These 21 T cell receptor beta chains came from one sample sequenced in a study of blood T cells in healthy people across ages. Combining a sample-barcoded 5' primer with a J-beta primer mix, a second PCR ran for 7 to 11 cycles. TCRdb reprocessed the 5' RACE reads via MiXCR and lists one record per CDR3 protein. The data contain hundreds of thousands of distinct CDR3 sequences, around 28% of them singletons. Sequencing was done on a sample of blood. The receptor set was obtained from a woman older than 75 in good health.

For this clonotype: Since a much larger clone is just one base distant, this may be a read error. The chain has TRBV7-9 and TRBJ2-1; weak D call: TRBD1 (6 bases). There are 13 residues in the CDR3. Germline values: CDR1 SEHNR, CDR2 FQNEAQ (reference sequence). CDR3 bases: TGTACCAGCAGCACCCAGGGGTACAATGAGCAGTTCTTC. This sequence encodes CTSSTQGYNEQFF. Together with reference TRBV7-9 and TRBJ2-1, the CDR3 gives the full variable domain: DTGVSQNPRHKITKRGQNVTFRCDPISEHNRLYWYRQTLGQGPEFLTYFQNEAQLEKSRLLSDRFSAERPKGSFSTLEIQRTEQGDSAMYLCTSSTQGYNEQFFGPGTRLTVL.

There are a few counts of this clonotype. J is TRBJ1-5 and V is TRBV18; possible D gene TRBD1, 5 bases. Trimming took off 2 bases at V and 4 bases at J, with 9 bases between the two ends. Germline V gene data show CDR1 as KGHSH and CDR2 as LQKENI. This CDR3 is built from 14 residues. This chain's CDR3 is CASSPGAGNQPQHF. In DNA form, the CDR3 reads TGTGCCAGCTCACCAGGGGCAGGGAATCAGCCCCAGCATTTT.

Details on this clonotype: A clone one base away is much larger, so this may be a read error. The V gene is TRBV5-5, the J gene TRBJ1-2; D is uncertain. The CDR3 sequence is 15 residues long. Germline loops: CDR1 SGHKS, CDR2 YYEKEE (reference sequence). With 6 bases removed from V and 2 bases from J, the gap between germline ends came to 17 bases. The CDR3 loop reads CASNSSPALNYGYTF. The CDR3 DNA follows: TGTGCCAGCAACTCCTCTCCGGCCTTAAACTATGGCTACACCTTC.

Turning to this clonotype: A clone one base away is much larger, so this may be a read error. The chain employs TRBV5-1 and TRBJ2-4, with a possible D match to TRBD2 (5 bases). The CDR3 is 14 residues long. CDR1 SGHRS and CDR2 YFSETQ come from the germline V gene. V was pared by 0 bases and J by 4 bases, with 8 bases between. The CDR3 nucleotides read TGCGCCAGCAGCTTGGATCGGGAAAAAAACATTCAGTACTTC. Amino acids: CASSLDREKNIQYF.

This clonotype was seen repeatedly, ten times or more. The CDR3 nucleotides are TGTGCCAGCAGTTTATCCCCCGGGGTGTCAGGGAGGAATGAGCAGTTCTTC. Encoded protein: CASSLSPGVSGRNEQFF. The V call is TRBV27, the J call TRBJ2-1, with TRBD2 as a possible D gene (6 bases). Per germline, CDR1 MNHEY and CDR2 SMNVEV (reference sequence). The CDR3 is 17 residues long. The V end was cut by 0 bases, the J end by 7 bases, with 19 bases between.

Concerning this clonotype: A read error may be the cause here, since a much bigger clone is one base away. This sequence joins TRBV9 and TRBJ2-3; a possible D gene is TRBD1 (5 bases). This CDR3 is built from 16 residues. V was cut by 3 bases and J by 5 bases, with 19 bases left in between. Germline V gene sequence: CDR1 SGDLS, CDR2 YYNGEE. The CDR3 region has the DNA TGTGCCAGCAGCGCAGAGCCGAGACAGTCGAAAGATACGCAGTATTTT. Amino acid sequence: CASSAEPRQSKDTQYF.

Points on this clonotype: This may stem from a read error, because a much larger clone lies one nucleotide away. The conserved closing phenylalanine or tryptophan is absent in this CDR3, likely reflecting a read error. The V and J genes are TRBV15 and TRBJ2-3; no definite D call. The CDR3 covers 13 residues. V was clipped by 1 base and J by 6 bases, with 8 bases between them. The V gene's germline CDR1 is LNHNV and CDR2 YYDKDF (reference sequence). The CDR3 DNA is TGTGCCACCAGCAGAGGGGCCCCGGATACGCAGTATTGT. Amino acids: CATSRGAPDTQYC.

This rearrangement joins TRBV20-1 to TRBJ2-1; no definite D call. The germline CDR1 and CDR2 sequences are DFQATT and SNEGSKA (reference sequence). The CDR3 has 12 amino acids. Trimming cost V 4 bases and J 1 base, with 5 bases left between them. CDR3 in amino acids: CSAIKSYNEQFF. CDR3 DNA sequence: TGCAGTGCTATCAAGTCCTACAATGAGCAGTTCTTC.

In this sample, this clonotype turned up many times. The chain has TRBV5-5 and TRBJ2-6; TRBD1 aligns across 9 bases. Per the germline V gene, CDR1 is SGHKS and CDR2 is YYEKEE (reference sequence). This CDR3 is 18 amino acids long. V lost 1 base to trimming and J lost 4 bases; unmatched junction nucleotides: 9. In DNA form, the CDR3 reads TGTGCCAGCAGCTTGTGGACAGGGGTCTCTGGGGGGGCCAACGTCCTGACTTTC. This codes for CASSLWTGVSGGANVLTF.

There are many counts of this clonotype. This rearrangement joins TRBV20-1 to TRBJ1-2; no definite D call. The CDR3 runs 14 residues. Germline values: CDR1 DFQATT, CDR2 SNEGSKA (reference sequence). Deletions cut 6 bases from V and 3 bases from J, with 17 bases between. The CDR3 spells CSAKPASTHYGYTF. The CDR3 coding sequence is TGCAGTGCCAAACCGGCCTCTACCCACTATGGCTACACCTTC.

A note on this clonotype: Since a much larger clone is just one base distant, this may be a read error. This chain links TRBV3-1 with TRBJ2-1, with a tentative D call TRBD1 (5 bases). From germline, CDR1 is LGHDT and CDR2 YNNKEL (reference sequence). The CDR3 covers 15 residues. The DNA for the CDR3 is TGTGCCAGCAGCCCTCAGGGTGGGTCCTGCAATGAGCAGTTCTTC. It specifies CASSPQGGSCNEQFF.

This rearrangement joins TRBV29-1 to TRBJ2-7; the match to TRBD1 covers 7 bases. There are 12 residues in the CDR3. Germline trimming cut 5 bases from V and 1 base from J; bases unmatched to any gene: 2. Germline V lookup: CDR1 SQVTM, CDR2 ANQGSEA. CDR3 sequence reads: CSVNRGSYEQYF. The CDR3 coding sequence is TGCAGCGTTAACAGGGGTTCCTACGAGCAGTACTTC.

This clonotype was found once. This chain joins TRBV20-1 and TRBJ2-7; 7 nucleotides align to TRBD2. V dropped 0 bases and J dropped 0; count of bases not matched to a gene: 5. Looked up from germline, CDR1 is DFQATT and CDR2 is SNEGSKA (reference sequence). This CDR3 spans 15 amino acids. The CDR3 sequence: CSARDMRETSYEQYF. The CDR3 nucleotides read TGCAGTGCTAGAGATATGCGGGAGACCTCCTACGAGCAGTACTTC.

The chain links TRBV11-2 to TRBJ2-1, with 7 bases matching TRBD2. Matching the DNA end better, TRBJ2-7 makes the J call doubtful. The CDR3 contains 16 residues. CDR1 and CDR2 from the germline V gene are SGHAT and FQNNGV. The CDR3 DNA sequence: TGTGCCAGCAGCCTACGGGCGGGGGAGTCCTACAATGAGCAGTACTTC. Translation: CASSLRAGESYNEQYF.

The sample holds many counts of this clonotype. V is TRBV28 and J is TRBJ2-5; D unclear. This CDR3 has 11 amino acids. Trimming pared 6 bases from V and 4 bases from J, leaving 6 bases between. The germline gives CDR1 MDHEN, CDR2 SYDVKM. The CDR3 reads CASSSVETQYF. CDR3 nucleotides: TGTGCCAGCAGCTCGGTAGAGACCCAGTACTTC.

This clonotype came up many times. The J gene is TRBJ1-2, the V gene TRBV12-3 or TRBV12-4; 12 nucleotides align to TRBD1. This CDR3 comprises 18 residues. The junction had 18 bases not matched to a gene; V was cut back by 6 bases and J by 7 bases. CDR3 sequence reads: CASSAIGDRGRKNSGYTF. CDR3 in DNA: TGTGCCAGCAGCGCGATCGGGGACAGGGGGCGTAAGAATAGTGGCTACACCTTC.

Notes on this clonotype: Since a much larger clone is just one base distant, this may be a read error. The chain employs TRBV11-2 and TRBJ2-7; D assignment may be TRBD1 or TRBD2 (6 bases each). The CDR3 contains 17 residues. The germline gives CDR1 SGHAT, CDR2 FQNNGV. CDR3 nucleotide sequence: TGTACCAGCAGCTTAGGGGGGCGATGGGGGACATCCTACGAGCAGTACTTC. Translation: CTSSLGGRWGTSYEQYF.

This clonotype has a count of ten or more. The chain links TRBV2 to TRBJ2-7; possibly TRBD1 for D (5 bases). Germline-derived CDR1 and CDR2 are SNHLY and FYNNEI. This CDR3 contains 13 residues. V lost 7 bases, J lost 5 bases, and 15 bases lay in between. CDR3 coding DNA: TGTGCCAGCAATCGCAAGGGGCAGAACGAGCAGTACTTC. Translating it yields CASNRKGQNEQYF.

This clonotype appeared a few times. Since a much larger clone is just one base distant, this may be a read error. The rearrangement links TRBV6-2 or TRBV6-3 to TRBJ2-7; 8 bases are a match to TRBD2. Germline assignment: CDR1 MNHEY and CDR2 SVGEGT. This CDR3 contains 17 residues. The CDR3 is CANSQRRGGPSNYEQYF. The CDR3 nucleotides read TGTGCCAACAGTCAACGGCGCGGGGGGCCTTCTAACTACGAGCAGTACTTC.

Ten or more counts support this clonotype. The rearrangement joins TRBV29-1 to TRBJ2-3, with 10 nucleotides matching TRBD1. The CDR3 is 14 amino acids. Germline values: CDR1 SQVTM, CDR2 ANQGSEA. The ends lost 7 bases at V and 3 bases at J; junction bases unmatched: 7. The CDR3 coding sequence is TGCAGCGCCAAACCGGGACAGGGGACAGATACGCAGTATTTT. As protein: CSAKPGQGTDTQYF.

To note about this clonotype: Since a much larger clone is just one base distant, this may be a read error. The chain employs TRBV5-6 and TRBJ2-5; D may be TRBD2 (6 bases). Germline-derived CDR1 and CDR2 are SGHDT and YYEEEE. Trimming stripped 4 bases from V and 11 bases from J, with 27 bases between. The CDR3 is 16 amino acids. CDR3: CASSPLGGALSNEQYF. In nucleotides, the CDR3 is TGTGCCAGCAGCCCCTTAGGAGGGGCATTAAGCAATGAGCAGTACTTC. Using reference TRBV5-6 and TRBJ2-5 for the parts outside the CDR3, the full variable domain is DAGVTQSPTHLIKTRGQQVTLRCSPKSGHDTVSWYQQALGQGPQFIFQYYEEEERQRGNFPDRFSGHQFPNYSSELNVNALLLGDSALYLCASSPLGGALSNEQYFGPGTRLLVL.